Shown below are 9 T cell receptor beta chains from a single sample sequenced in a study of blood T cell repertoires in COVID-19. Method: immunoSEQ multiplex PCR; TCRdb's copy keeps in-frame clones and lacks some. The sample lists roughly 180,000 clones, over 70% seen once, with 3.6% in the top ten. Sequences were obtained from PBMCs or T cells enriched from blood (not recorded which). The receptors were sampled from a woman aged 45-60 years in a cohort exposed to, infected with or recovered from COVID-19 (not recorded which).

The chain links TRBV5-6 to TRBJ2-2, with TRBD1 matching over 9 bases. Trimming removed 1 base from V and 6 bases from J; junction bases left unmatched: 7. CDR1 and CDR2 from the germline V gene are SGHDT and YYEEEE. The CDR3 runs 16 residues. In nucleotides, the CDR3 is TGTGCCAGCAGCTTGCTTCTGGACAGGGGCCCCGGGGAGCTGTTTTTT. Amino acid sequence: CASSLLLDRGPGELFF. Using reference TRBV5-6 and TRBJ2-2 for the parts outside the CDR3, the full variable domain is DAGVTQSPTHLIKTRGQQVTLRCSPKSGHDTVSWYQQALGQGPQFIFQYYEEEERQRGNFPDRFSGHQFPNYSSELNVNALLLGDSALYLCASSLLLDRGPGELFFGEGSRLTVL.

The rearrangement joins TRBV5-4 to TRBJ2-7; D is perhaps TRBD2 (6 bases). This CDR3 is 14 amino acids long. Germline V gives CDR1 SGHNT, CDR2 YYREEE (reference sequence). V was pared by 0 bases and J by 0 bases, with 7 bases between. The CDR3 nucleotides are TGTGCCAGCAGCTTGGGAGCGGGCTCCTACGAGCAGTACTTC. This codes for CASSLGAGSYEQYF.

The CDR3 DNA follows: TGTGCCTGGAGTGTTTCGATCGGGTCTGAAGCTTTCTTT. Its protein product is CAWSVSIGSEAFF. This sequence joins TRBV30 and TRBJ1-1; D is uncertain. V lost 0 bases to trimming and J lost 6 bases, with 11 bases between them. Per the germline V gene, CDR1 is GTSNPN and CDR2 is SVGIG (reference sequence). The CDR3 totals 13 residues. The full variable domain, completed using reference TRBV30 and TRBJ1-1, is SQTIHQWPATLVQPVGSPLSLECTVEGTSNPNLYWYRQAAGRGLQLLFYSVGIGQISSEVPQNLSASRPQDRQFILSSKKLLLSDSGFYLCAWSVSIGSEAFFGQGTRLTVV.

The chain combines TRBV28 with TRBJ2-7; TRBD1 matches 7 bases. Trimming took 5 bases from V and 4 from J; bases not matched to a gene: 8. CDR1 and CDR2 from the germline V gene are MDHEN and SYDVKM. There are 14 residues in the CDR3. CDR3 DNA sequence: TGTGCCAGCAGTAGAATAGGGGGCTTTTACGAGCAGTACTTC. It encodes CASSRIGGFYEQYF. Full variable domain (missing parts from reference TRBV28 and TRBJ2-7): DVKVTQSSRYLVKRTGEKVFLECVQDMDHENMFWYRQDPGLGLRLIYFSYDVKMKEKGDIPEGYSVSREKKERFSLILESASTNQTSMYLCASSRIGGFYEQYFGPGTRLTVT.

This clone was seen once. DNA of the CDR3: TGTGCCAGCTCTAGTCAGCCAAACACAGATACGCAGTATTTT. This codes for CASSSQPNTDTQYF. The rearrangement uses TRBV6-5 and TRBJ2-3; D ambiguous. This CDR3 region has 14 residues. Germline V gives CDR1 MNHEY, CDR2 SVGAGI. The ends were cut back, 8 bases at V and 2 bases at J, with 14 bases in the middle.

The chain links TRBV9 to TRBJ2-2; TRBD2 matches at 8 bases. The CDR3 loop spans 16 amino acids. The germline V gene encodes CDR1 SGDLS and CDR2 YYNGEE. The J segment lost 4 bases and the V segment lost 4 bases, leaving 9 bases of the junction unmatched. The CDR3 here is CASSPLAGLSTGELFF. In nucleotides, the CDR3 is TGTGCCAGCAGCCCATTAGCGGGACTGAGCACCGGGGAGCTGTTTTTT.

The chain carries TRBV30 and TRBJ2-2, with a weak D call TRBD1 (5 bases). This CDR3 has 12 amino acids. V was cut by 5 bases and J by 10 bases, with 14 bases left in between. Germline V gene lookup returns CDR1 GTSNPN and CDR2 SVGIG (reference sequence). CDR3 bases: TGTGCCTGGGGAGACAGAATGGAGGAGCTGTTTTTT. As protein: CAWGDRMEELFF.

This rearrangement joins TRBV18 to TRBJ2-5; D remains unclear. CDR3 length equals 13 residues. In germline, CDR1 is KGHSH, CDR2 LQKENI. V shed 2 bases and J shed 5 bases, with 9 bases lying between them. CDR3 bases: TGTGCCAGCTCACCAGGGCCCCGGGAGACCCAGTACTTC. Translation: CASSPGPRETQYF.

The sample holds a few counts of this clone. The chain joins TRBV7-9 to TRBJ2-7, with TRBD2 matching 13 bases. The trim removed 5 bases at V and 7 bases at J, leaving 14 bases unmatched. Per the germline V gene, CDR1 is SEHNR and CDR2 is FQNEAQ (reference sequence). The CDR3 totals 17 residues. The CDR3 bases are TGTGCCAGCAGCCCCCCGGGGACTAGCGGGACGAGGGCGGAGCAGTACTTC. Protein: CASSPPGTSGTRAEQYF.